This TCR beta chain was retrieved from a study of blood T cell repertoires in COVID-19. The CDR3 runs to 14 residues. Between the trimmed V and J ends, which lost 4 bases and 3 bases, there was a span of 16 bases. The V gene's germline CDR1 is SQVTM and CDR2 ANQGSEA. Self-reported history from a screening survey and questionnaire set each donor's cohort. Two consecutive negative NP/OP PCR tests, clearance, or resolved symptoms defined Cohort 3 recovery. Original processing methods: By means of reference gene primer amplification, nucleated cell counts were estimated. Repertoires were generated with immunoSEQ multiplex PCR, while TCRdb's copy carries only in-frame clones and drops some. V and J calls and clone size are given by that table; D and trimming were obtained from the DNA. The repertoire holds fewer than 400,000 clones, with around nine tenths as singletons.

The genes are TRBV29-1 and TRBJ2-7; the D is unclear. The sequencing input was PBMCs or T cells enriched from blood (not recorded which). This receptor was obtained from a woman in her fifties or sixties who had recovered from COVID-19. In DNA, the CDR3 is TGCAGCGTTGCCCCTCTCCTAGGAGACTACGAGCAGTACTTC. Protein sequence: CSVAPLLGDYEQYF.